This TCR beta chain came from a study of control samples from healthy donors and cancer patients. TCRdb's table, derived via immunoSEQ multiplex PCR, lists solely in-frame clones and lacks some. Of under 130,000 clones in the sample, around four fifths were seen once. The CDR3 loop spans 14 amino acids. Between the trimmed V and J ends, which lost 3 bases and 3 bases, there was a span of 15 bases. Per germline, CDR1 DFQATT and CDR2 SNEGSKA (reference sequence). The sample comprised blood. This receptor was identified in a woman aged 50 to 65 in good health. The rearrangement joins TRBV20-1 to TRBJ2-7, with D perhaps assigned TRBD1 or TRBD2 (5 bases each). In DNA, the CDR3 is TGCAGTGCTAGTCGTAGGGACGGGTTCTACGAGCAGTACTTC. This sequence encodes CSASRRDGFYEQYF.